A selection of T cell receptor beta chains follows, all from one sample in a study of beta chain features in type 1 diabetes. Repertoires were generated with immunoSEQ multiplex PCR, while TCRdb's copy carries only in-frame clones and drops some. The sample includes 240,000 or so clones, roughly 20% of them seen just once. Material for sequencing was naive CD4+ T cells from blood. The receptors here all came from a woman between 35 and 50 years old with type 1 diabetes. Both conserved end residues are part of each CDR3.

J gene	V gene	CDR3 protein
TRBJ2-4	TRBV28	CASRQPGQGKNIQYF
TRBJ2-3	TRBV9	CASSGTSGVWTDTQYF
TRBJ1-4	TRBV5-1	CASSLGQNNEKLFF
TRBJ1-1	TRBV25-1	CASSLGPIGLNTEAFF
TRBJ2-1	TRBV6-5	CASSNTAGLYNEQFF
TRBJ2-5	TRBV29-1	CSVDTTGIRETQYF
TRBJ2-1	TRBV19	CASSTGTSGRVYGNEQFF
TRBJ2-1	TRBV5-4	CASSFKTSGAYNEQFF
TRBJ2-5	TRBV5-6	CASSLQAEETQYF
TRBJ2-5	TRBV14	CASIGLAQTAQYF
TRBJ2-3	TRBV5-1	CASSVTGETDTQYF
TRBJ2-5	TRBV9	CASSPRTGEETQYF
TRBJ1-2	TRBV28	CATLAPGLTNYGYTF
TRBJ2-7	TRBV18	CASSPGPEYEQYF
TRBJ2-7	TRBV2	CASSERAGANEQYF
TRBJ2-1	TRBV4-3	CASSQGRGGNEQFF
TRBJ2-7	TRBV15	CATSREGQTNSYEQYF
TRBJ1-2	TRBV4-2	CASSQEWAEAAYGYTF
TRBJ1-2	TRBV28	CASSSRGGYTF
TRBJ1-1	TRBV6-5	CASSYDSSVNTEAFF
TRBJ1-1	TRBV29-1	CSVDRGNTEAFF
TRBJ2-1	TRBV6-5	CASSRRDRGQNEQFF
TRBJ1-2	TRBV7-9	CASSPDEGYGYTF
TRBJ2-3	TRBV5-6	CASSWDSGSPVDTQYF
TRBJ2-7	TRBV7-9	CASSFGQGYYEQYF
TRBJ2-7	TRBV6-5	CASSYTSLAGSEQYF
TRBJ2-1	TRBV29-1	CSVDSWANEQFF